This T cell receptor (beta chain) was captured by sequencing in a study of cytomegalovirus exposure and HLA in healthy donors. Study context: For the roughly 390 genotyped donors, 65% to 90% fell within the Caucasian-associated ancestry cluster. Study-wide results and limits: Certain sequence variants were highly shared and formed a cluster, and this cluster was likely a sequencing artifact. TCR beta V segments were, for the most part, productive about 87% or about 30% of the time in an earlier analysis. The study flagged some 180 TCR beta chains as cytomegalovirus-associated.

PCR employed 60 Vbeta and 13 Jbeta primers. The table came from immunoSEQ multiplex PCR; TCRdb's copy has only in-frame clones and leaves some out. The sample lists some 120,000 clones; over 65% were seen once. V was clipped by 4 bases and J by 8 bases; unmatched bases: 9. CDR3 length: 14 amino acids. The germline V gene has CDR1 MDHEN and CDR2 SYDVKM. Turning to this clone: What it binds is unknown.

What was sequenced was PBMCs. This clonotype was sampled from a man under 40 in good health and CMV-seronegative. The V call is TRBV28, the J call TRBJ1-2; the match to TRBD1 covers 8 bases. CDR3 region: CASSSWTGLYGYTF. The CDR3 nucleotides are TGTGCCAGCAGTTCGTGGACAGGGCTTTACGGCTACACCTTC.